This T cell receptor (beta chain) was documented in a study of cytomegalovirus exposure and HLA in healthy donors. Findings of the study overall: A later analysis found first-cohort TCR clusters tended to co-occur in the 95 to 150 validation repertoires.

The method was immunoSEQ multiplex PCR; TCRdb's version includes in-frame clones alone and lacks a portion of them. The table lists approximately 150,000 clones, around four fifths of them singletons. V lost 4 bases and J lost 2; bases outside the gene matches: 2. Germline CDR1 MNHEY, CDR2 SVGAGI. The CDR3 runs to 14 residues. This clone was observed a single time. Antigen: not known. Specimen: PBMCs. The chain uses TRBV6-5 and TRBJ2-7, with 10 bases aligning to TRBD1. The clonotype was recovered from a man aged 30 to 39 in good health and CMV-seropositive. DNA for the CDR3: TGTGCCAGCAGTTGGGACAGGGGCACCTACGAGCAGTACTTC. Translation gives CASSWDRGTYEQYF.